This paragraph reports one T cell receptor (beta chain). This record comes from a study of lymphopenia after photon versus proton radiotherapy. Libraries were prepared by immunoSEQ multiplex PCR; TCRdb keeps only in-frame clonotypes and omits some of them. The repertoire includes approximately 8,100 clones, about 90% of them detected once, and roughly 20% sits in the top ten. The CDR3 runs to 15 residues. Germline V gene data show CDR1 as LNHDA and CDR2 as SQIVND (reference sequence). V lost 4 bases, J lost 5 bases, and 10 bases stayed unmatched. The source of this sequence is a man older than 75 with cholangiocarcinoma. The chain recombines TRBV19 with TRBJ2-5; 7 nucleotides agree with TRBD1. This specimen was peripheral blood, taken from a patient treated with photon-based radiotherapy. In nucleotides, the CDR3 is TGTGCCAGTAGTACAGTCACAGGGGTGCGGGAGACCCAGTACTTC. Translation: CASSTVTGVRETQYF.